These T cell receptor beta chains were read from a single sample in a study of response to subunit inactivated influenza vaccine. TCRdb processed the RT-PCR reads anew with MiXCR; each CDR3 protein has one entry. The repertoire holds under 500,000 distinct CDR3 sequences, with approximately 11% as singletons. The sample here was PBMCs from blood, taken roughly 48 days after vaccination. These receptor sequences come from a middle-aged man who received an inactivated influenza vaccine. Both conserved end residues are part of each CDR3. D genes are given only for firm matches. The size of a clone is reported for some rows only, either as once, few or many, or as a class for expanded clones.

J	V	size	D	CDR3	DNA
TRBJ1-5	TRBV12-3/TRBV12-4	few	TRBD1	CASRRQGFSNQPQHF	TGTGCCAGCAGGAGACAGGGGTTTAGCAATCAGCCCCAGCATTTT
TRBJ2-7	TRBV27	many	NA	CATKAGWGAGNEQYF	TGTGCCACCAAAGCCGGATGGGGGGCTGGTAACGAGCAGTACTTC
TRBJ1-5	TRBV5-1	NA	NA	CASSLGQGNPPQHF	TGCGCCAGCAGCCTGGGTCAGGGGAATCCGCCCCAGCATTTT
TRBJ1-5	TRBV7-2	few	NA	CASSLFQSNQPQHF	TGTGCCAGCAGCTTATTCCAGAGCAATCAGCCCCAGCATTTT
TRBJ2-1	TRBV5-1	few	NA	CASSFQGREQFF	TGCGCCAGCAGCTTCCAGGGACGCGAGCAGTTCTTC
TRBJ2-5	TRBV10-3	few	TRBD1	CASSISTGLRETQYF	TGTGCCAGCTCGATCTCGACAGGGCTCAGGGAGACCCAGTACTTC
TRBJ2-3	TRBV9	few	NA	CASSVVDTQYF	TGTGCCAGCAGCGTAGTTGATACGCAGTATTTT
TRBJ1-5	TRBV20-1	few	NA	CSARELGRNQPQHF	TGCAGTGCTAGGGAGTTAGGGCGCAATCAGCCCCAGCATTTT
TRBJ2-5	TRBV4-3	many	TRBD2	CASSQANPTSGKETQYF	TGCGCCAGCAGCCAGGCAAACCCGACTAGCGGAAAAGAGACCCAGTACTTC
TRBJ2-5	TRBV29-1	many	TRBD2	CSAGLVGTQYF	TGCAGCGCCGGACTAGTTGGGACCCAGTACTTC
TRBJ2-1	TRBV5-5	NA	NA	CASSLDDGRVNNEQFF	TGTGCCAGCAGCTTGGATGACGGGAGAGTCAACAATGAGCAGTTCTTC
TRBJ2-5	TRBV5-1	NA	TRBD1	CASSSQGETQETQYF	TGCGCCAGCAGCTCACAGGGGGAGACCCAAGAGACCCAGTACTTC
TRBJ2-7	TRBV29-1	few	NA	CSVEDYYEQYF	TGCAGCGTTGAAGATTATTACGAGCAGTACTTC
TRBJ2-3	TRBV6-5	NA	TRBD2	CASSYVGGGLDTQYF	TGTGCCAGCAGTTACGTGGGCGGGGGGTTAGATACGCAGTATTTT
TRBJ1-1	TRBV7-9	few	NA	CASSGWATEAFF	TGTGCCAGCAGCGGGTGGGCCACTGAAGCTTTCTTT
TRBJ2-3	TRBV6-1	NA	TRBD2	CASSIQAGRSTQYF	TGTGCCAGCAGCATCCAAGCGGGGCGTTCTACGCAGTATTTT
TRBJ2-7	TRBV10-2	few	NA	CASRDYYEQYF	TGCGCCAGCAGGGACTACTACGAGCAGTACTTC
TRBJ2-3	TRBV7-2	few	NA	CASSLSTGDTQYF	TGTGCCAGCAGCTTATCGACGGGGGATACGCAGTATTTT
TRBJ2-5	TRBV10-3	few	NA	CAISEPLGGRGQETQYF	TGTGCCATCAGTGAACCCCTGGGAGGCAGGGGACAAGAGACCCAGTACTTC
TRBJ1-1	TRBV20-1	NA	NA	CSARSRGRAEAFF	TGCAGTGCCAGAAGCAGGGGCAGGGCTGAAGCTTTCTTT
TRBJ1-3	TRBV10-3	few	NA	CATRENSGNTIYF	TGTGCCACACGTGAAAACTCTGGAAACACCATATATTTT
TRBJ2-3	TRBV4-2	many	NA	CASSHDTGADTQYF	TGTGCCAGCAGCCACGACACAGGAGCAGATACGCAGTATTTT
TRBJ1-1	TRBV12-3/TRBV12-4	few	NA	CASSRTRRNTEAFF	TGTGCCAGCAGTAGGACAAGACGGAACACTGAAGCTTTCTTT
TRBJ1-2	TRBV4-1	NA	NA	CASSQDVGDTLANYGYTF	TGCGCCAGCAGCCAAGATGTTGGGGATACCCTAGCTAACTATGGCTACACCTTC
TRBJ1-2	TRBV5-5	few	NA	CASSLAGGIVGYGYTF	TGTGCCAGCAGCTTGGCGGGAGGGATTGTGGGCTATGGCTACACCTTC
TRBJ1-4	TRBV2	NA	NA	CASRLGRGGWEKLFF	TGTGCCAGCCGATTAGGTCGCGGTGGATGGGAAAAACTGTTTTTT
TRBJ2-3	TRBV5-1	NA	NA	CASSLGGGGLTDTQYF	TGCGCCAGCAGCTTGGGGGGTGGAGGCCTCACAGATACGCAGTATTTT
TRBJ1-1	TRBV19	NA	NA	CASRPTGSSTEAFF	TGTGCCAGTAGACCGACAGGAAGCTCGACTGAAGCTTTCTTT
TRBJ1-1	TRBV20-1	NA	TRBD1	CSAGEGQGAEAFF	TGCAGTGCAGGGGAAGGACAGGGGGCTGAAGCTTTCTTT
TRBJ2-1	TRBV7-2	NA	TRBD2	CASSLALAGGFYNEQFF	TGTGCCAGCAGCTTAGCCCTAGCGGGAGGATTCTACAATGAGCAGTTCTTC
TRBJ2-3	TRBV20-1	few	NA	CSAATTSRDTQYF	TGCAGTGCTGCCACCACTAGCAGAGATACGCAGTATTTT
TRBJ2-5	TRBV3-1	many	TRBD2	CASSPSGTTETQYF	TGTGCCAGCAGTCCTTCCGGGACTACTGAGACCCAGTACTTC
TRBJ2-1	TRBV21-1	NA	NA	CASSKDALDSGNEQFF	TGTGCCAGCAGCAAAGACGCACTGGACTCGGGTAATGAGCAGTTCTTC
TRBJ1-2	TRBV5-5	few	TRBD1	CASSRTGGASYGYTF	TGTGCCAGCAGCCGGACAGGGGGCGCAAGCTATGGCTACACCTTC
TRBJ2-7	TRBV27	many	TRBD2	CASSLSSGTSYEQYF	TGTGCCAGCAGTTTGTCTAGCGGGACCTCCTACGAGCAGTACTTC
TRBJ2-1	TRBV18	many	NA	CASSPQGHLYNEQFF	TGTGCCAGCTCACCACAGGGTCATCTGTACAATGAGCAGTTCTTC
TRBJ1-5	TRBV29-1	many	NA	CSVARASNQPQHF	TGCAGCGTGGCACGGGCGAGCAATCAGCCCCAGCATTTT
TRBJ2-1	TRBV25-1	few	TRBD2	CASSEYTGGTYNEQFF	TGTGCCAGCAGTGAATATACGGGGGGGACCTACAATGAGCAGTTCTTC
TRBJ2-7	TRBV4-3	many	NA	CASSHGDSSYEQYF	TGCGCCAGCAGCCACGGGGACTCCTCCTACGAGCAGTACTTC
TRBJ2-2	TRBV5-6	few	NA	CASSFYTRTGELFF	TGTGCCAGCAGCTTCTATACCAGGACCGGGGAGCTGTTTTTT
TRBJ2-7	TRBV5-6	once	TRBD1	CASSLLGGAGEQYF	TGTGCCAGCAGCTTGCTAGGGGGCGCGGGCGAGCAGTACTTC
TRBJ1-1	TRBV7-9	NA	NA	CASSFKTEAFF	TGTGCCAGCAGCTTCAAGACAGAAGCTTTCTTT